These 10 T cell receptor beta chains were sequenced from one sample in a study of blood T cell repertoires in COVID-19. TCRdb keeps only in-frame clones here, not all; method: immunoSEQ multiplex PCR. The sample includes some 95,000 clones, 87% of them seen just once. Sequences were obtained from peripheral blood. The receptors were gathered from a man between 65 and 80 years old with acute or convalescent COVID-19.

Comments on this clone: Other DNA sequences in the sample encode the same CDR3. The chain has TRBV5-1 and TRBJ1-1, with D perhaps TRBD1 (6 bases). Trimming shortened V by 4 bases and J by 4 bases, and 11 bases separated the two germline ends. The length of the CDR3 is 13 residues. Looked up from germline, CDR1 is SGHRS and CDR2 is YFSETQ. The DNA of the CDR3 is TGCGCCAGCAGCCCACAGGGTTTCACTGAAGCTTTCTTT. Its translation: CASSPQGFTEAFF. The full variable domain, rest sourced from reference TRBV5-1 and TRBJ1-1, is KAGVTQTPRYLIKTRGQQVTLSCSPISGHRSVSWYQQTPGQGLQFLFEYFSETQRNKGNFPGRFSGRQFSNSRSEMNVSTLELGDSALYLCASSPQGFTEAFFGQGTRLTVV.

The chain carries TRBV3-1 (or the pseudogene TRBV3-2) and TRBJ2-7, with 12 nucleotides matching TRBD2. Germline assignment: CDR1 LGHDT and CDR2 YNNKEL (reference sequence). The CDR3 loop spans 15 amino acids. Trimming at V came to 6 bases and at J to 3 bases, leaving 6 bases not matched to a gene. The DNA of the CDR3 is TGTGCCAGCAGAACCTCACTAGCGGGGGGCTACGAGCAGTACTTC. Translated, it gives CASRTSLAGGYEQYF.

V gene TRBV6-6 combines with J gene TRBJ2-5; perhaps TRBD1 as D (6 bases). The CDR3 covers 13 residues. CDR1 is MNHNY, CDR2 SVGAGI, per germline (reference sequence). Trimming cost V 6 bases and J 4 bases, with 12 bases left between them. The CDR3 spells CASSPGTRETQYF. The CDR3 DNA reads as TGTGCCAGCAGCCCCGGGACAAGAGAGACCCAGTACTTC.

The gene calls are TRBV5-1 and TRBJ2-7; 10 positions match TRBD1. Germline CDR1 SGHRS, CDR2 YFSETQ. The trim removed 4 bases at V and 6 bases at J, leaving 4 bases unmatched. CDR3 length equals 13 residues. CDR3 loop: CASSARTGGEQYV. CDR3 nucleotides: TGCGCCAGCAGCGCCCGGACAGGGGGCGAGCAGTACGTC.

The rearrangement links TRBV5-4 to TRBJ1-2, with D possibly matching TRBD1 (5 bases). CDR1 SGHNT and CDR2 YYREEE come from the germline V gene (reference sequence). This CDR3 is 17 amino acids long. Trimming removed 5 bases at V and 4 bases at J, with 24 bases between. CDR3 loop: CASSPNLDLLGGYGYTF. CDR3 DNA sequence: TGTGCCAGCAGTCCGAACTTGGATCTCTTGGGGGGCTATGGCTACACCTTC.

The chain has TRBV4-1 and TRBJ1-1; D not resolved. The CDR3 extends over 14 amino acids. CDR1 MGHRA and CDR2 YSYEKL come from the germline V gene. With 1 base removed from V and 5 bases from J, the gap between germline ends came to 11 bases. The CDR3 here is CASSQVKVRTEAFF. The CDR3 bases are TGCGCCAGCAGCCAAGTGAAAGTGCGGACTGAAGCTTTCTTT.

The chain has TRBV5-1 and TRBJ1-2; D remains ambiguous. The CDR3 sequence is 13 residues long. Germline V gene data show CDR1 as SGHRS and CDR2 as YFSETQ. The V end was cut by 0 bases, the J end by 5 bases, with 8 bases between. The CDR3 nucleotides read TGCGCCAGCAGCTTGGCAGACACTTATGGCTACACCTTC. Translation: CASSLADTYGYTF.

Concerning this clone: This same CDR3 is encoded by further DNA sequences in the sample. V is TRBV19 and J is TRBJ1-5; 7 bases are shared with TRBD1. Germline assignment: CDR1 LNHDA and CDR2 SQIVND (reference sequence). The CDR3 spans 14 residues. With V trimmed by 5 bases and J by 2 bases, 3 bases remained unmatched. The CDR3 sequence is CASSVTGGNQPQHF. CDR3 DNA sequence: TGTGCCAGTAGTGTCACAGGGGGCAATCAGCCCCAGCATTTT.

This rearrangement joins TRBV4-2 to TRBJ1-4, with D uncertain. From germline, CDR1 is LGHNA and CDR2 YNFKEQ. Trimming took off 6 bases at V and 3 bases at J, with 14 bases between the two ends. The length of the CDR3 is 15 residues. CDR3 sequence reads: CASSPRREANEKLFF. The CDR3 DNA follows: TGTGCCAGCAGTCCCCGCCGGGAAGCTAATGAAAAACTGTTTTTT.

This clone was detected only a few times. This chain links TRBV6-5 with TRBJ1-1; TRBD1 matches at 11 bases. This CDR3 is 14 amino acids long. Trimming took 6 bases from V and 8 from J; bases not matched to a gene: 8. CDR1 and CDR2 (germline): MNHEY, SVGAGI. The CDR3 is CASRDTDRGPEAFF. Here the CDR3 DNA reads TGTGCCAGCAGGGACACGGACAGGGGGCCAGAAGCTTTCTTT.